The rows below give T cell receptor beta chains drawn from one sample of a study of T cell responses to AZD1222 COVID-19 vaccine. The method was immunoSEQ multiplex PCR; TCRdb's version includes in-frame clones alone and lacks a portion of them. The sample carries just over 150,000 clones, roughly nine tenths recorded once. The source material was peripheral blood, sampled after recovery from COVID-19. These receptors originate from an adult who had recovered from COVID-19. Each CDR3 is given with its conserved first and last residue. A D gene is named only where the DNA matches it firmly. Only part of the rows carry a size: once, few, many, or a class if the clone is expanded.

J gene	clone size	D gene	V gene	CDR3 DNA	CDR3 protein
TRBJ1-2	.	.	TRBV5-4	TGTGCCAGCAGTTCGGGATTATTGTACTATGGCTACACCTTC	CASSSGLLYYGYTF
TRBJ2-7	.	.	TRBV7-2	TGTGCCAGCAGCTTAAACCCCCCACGCGAGCAGTACTTC	CASSLNPPREQYF
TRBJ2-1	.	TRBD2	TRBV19	TGTGCCAGCCGCTCACCAAGCGGGAGGCAAGTAAATGAGCAGTTCTTC	CASRSPSGRQVNEQFF
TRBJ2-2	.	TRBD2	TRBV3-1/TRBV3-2	TGTGCCAGCAGCCAGGGACTAGTTACCGGGGAGCTGTTTTTT	CASSQGLVTGELFF
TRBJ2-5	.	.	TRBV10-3	TGTGCCATCAGTGAGAACTGGGGAGGAGAGACCCAGTACTTC	CAISENWGGETQYF
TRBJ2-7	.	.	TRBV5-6	.	CASSLAVFPTSSTSGRYF
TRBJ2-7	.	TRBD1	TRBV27	TGTGCCAGCAGTTTAATGACAGGGAATCCCTACGAGCAGTACTTC	CASSLMTGNPYEQYF
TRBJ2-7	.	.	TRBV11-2	TGTGCCAGCAGCGGAAACAGGGTGGACTACGAGCAGTACTTC	CASSGNRVDYEQYF
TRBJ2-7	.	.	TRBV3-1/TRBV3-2	TGTGCCAGCAGCCAAGGAGCGACCTCCTACGAGCAGTACTTC	CASSQGATSYEQYF
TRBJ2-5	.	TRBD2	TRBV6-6	TGTGCCAGCAGTTTAGCGGGAGCAAAAGAGACCCAGTACTTC	CASSLAGAKETQYF
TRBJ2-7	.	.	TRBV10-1	TGCGCCAGCAGTGAGGCAGGCCGACAGTCCTACGAGCAGTACTTC	CASSEAGRQSYEQYF
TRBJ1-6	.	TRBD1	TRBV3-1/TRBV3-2	TGTGCCAGCAGCCCCGGACAGGCGCAAAATTCACCCCTCCACTTT	CASSPGQAQNSPLHF
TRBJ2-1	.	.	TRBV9	TGTGCCAGCAGCGTTGCCCAACCGGGACGGAATTACAATGAGCAGTTCTTC	CASSVAQPGRNYNEQFF
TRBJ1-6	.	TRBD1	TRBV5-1	TGCGCCAGCAGCGGGACAGGGGTTAATAATTCACCCCTCCACTTT	CASSGTGVNNSPLHF
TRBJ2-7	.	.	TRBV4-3	TGCGCCAGCAGCCAAGATAAGGTCAAAGGGTTCGAGCAGTACTTC	CASSQDKVKGFEQYF
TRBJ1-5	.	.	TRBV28	TGTGCCAGCAGTACCGGGAATAGCAATCAGCCCCAGCATTTT	CASSTGNSNQPQHF
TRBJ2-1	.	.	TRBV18	TGTGCCAGCTCACCCGGGACGGGTTACTACAATGAGCAGTTCTTC	CASSPGTGYYNEQFF
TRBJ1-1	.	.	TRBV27	TGTGCCAGCAGTCCCCAGGGGACTGAAGCTTTCTTT	CASSPQGTEAFF
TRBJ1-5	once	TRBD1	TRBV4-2	TGTGCCAGCAGCCAAGAGACCGGGACAGGCCTCAGGGGCCAGCATTTT	CASSQETGTGLRGQHF
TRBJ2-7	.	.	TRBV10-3	TGTGCCATCAGTGAGTCGGTAAGGGGGGGAGACGAGCAGTACTTC	CAISESVRGGDEQYF
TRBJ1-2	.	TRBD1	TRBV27	TGTGCCAGCAGTCCAAACGACAGGGGGAGTCGAGGCTACACCTTC	CASSPNDRGSRGYTF
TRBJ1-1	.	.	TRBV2	TGTGCCAGCAGTGAAGCTCTCGGGCAGAACACTGAAGCTTTCTTT	CASSEALGQNTEAFF
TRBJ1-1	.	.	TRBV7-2	TGTGCCAGCAGCTTAATGGAGAGGACTGAAGCTTTCTTT	CASSLMERTEAFF
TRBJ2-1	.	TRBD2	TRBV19	TGTGCCAGTAGTCGACTAGCGGGAGCGGGGCTTTCTTACAATGAGCAGTTCTTC	CASSRLAGAGLSYNEQFF
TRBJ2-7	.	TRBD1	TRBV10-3	TGTGCCATCAGTGAGTCGACAGGGCGCTACGAGCAGTACTTC	CAISESTGRYEQYF
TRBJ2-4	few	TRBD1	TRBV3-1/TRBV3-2	TGTGCCAGCAGCCTACAGGGGGCCAAAAACATTCAGTACTTC	CASSLQGAKNIQYF
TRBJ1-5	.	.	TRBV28	TGTGCCAGCAGTTTCCCAGGGTCTGGCAATCAGCCCCAGCATTTT	CASSFPGSGNQPQHF
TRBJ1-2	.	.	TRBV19	TGTGCCAGTAGTGGTTCGTTGAGAGGGTCGTACTCCTATGGCTACACCTTC	CASSGSLRGSYSYGYTF
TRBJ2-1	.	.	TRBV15	TGTGCCACCAGCAGAGCTGGACGGACCTACAATGAGCAGTTCTTC	CATSRAGRTYNEQFF
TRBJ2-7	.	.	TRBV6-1	TGTGCCAGCAGTGAAGTCCTTGGCCTTAGGGCCTACGAGCAGTACTTC	CASSEVLGLRAYEQYF
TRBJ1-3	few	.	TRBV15	TGTGCCACCAGCAGGGATAAGGGCTCTGGAAACACCATATATTTT	CATSRDKGSGNTIYF
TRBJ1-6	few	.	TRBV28	TGTGCCAGCAGTAACTCGGAGGGGAGCTCCTATAATTCACCCCTCCACTTT	CASSNSEGSSYNSPLHF
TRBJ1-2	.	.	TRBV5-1	TGCGCCAGCAGCTTGGCAAGGCAGACGGATGGCTACACCTTC	CASSLARQTDGYTF
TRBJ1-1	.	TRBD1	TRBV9	TGTGCCAGCAGCGAAGAAGGGGGCGGGAGAACTGAAGCTTTCTTT	CASSEEGGGRTEAFF
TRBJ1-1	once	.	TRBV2	TGTGCCAGCAGTTACACGGGGGCCGAAGCTTTCTTT	CASSYTGAEAFF
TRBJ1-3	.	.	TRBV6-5	TGTGCCAGCAGTCCCGCTCGGGGTGGTGGAAACACCATATATTTT	CASSPARGGGNTIYF
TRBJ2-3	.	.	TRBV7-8	TGTGCCAGCAGCCCTCGGACGGGGGGCACAGATACGCAGTATTTT	CASSPRTGGTDTQYF
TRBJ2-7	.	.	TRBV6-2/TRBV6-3	TGTGCCAGCAGCCCTCCGCTGTTATCCTACGAGCAGTACTTC	CASSPPLLSYEQYF
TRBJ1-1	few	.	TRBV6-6	TGTGCCAGCAGTCTATTACAGGGACGTACTGAAGCTTTCTTT	CASSLLQGRTEAFF
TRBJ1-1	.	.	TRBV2	TGTGCCAGCAGTGAGAGAACACGTATGAACACTGAAGCTTTCTTT	CASSERTRMNTEAFF
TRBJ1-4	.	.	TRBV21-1	TGTGCCAGCAGCAAAGAAAGGGTGACAGCCCTCGCAACTAATGAAAAACTGTTTTTT	CASSKERVTALATNEKLFF
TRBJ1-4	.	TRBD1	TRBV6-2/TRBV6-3	TGTGCCAGCAGCGATAGGACAGGGCGCGAAAAACTGTTTTTT	CASSDRTGREKLFF
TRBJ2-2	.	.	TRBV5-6	TGTGCCAGCAGCAATTGGGGTAGCCATCCTGGGACCGGGGAGCTGTTTTTT	CASSNWGSHPGTGELFF
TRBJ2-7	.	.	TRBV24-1	TGTGCCACCAGCGGAGGATACGAGCAGTACTTC	CATSGGYEQYF
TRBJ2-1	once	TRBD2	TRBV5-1	TGCGCCAGCAGCCCCTTTGTGGGAGGGCCAGTAGACAATGAGCAGTTCTTC	CASSPFVGGPVDNEQFF
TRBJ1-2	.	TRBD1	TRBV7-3	TGTGCCAGCAGCCCGACAGGGTCCTATGGCTACACCTTC	CASSPTGSYGYTF